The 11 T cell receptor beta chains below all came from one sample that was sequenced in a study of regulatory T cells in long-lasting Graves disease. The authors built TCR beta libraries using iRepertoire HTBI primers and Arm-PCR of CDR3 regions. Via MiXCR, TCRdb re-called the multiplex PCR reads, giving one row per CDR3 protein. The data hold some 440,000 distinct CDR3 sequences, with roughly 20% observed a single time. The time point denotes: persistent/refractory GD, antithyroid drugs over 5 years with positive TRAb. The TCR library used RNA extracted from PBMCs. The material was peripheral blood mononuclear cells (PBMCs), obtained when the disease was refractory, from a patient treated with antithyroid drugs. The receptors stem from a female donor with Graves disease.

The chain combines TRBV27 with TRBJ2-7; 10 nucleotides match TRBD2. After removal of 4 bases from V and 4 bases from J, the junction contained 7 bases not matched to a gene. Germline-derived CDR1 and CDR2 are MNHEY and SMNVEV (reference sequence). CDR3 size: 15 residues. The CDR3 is CASSSRYSGRYEQYF. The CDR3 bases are TGTGCCAGCAGTTCTCGGTATAGCGGGAGGTACGAGCAGTACTTC.

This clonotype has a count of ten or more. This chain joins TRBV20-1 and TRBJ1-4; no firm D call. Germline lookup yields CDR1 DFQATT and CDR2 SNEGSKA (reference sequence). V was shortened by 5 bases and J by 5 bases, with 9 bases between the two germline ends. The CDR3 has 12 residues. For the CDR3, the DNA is TGCAGTGCTTGGTCCCCCAATGAAAAACTGTTTTTT. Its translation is CSAWSPNEKLFF.

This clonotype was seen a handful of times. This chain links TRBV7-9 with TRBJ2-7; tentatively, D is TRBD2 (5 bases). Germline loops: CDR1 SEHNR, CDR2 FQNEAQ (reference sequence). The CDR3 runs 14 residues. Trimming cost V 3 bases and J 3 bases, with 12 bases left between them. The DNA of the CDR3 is TGTGCCAGCAGCTTCTTCGGGGATCGCTACGAGCAGTACTTC. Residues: CASSFFGDRYEQYF.

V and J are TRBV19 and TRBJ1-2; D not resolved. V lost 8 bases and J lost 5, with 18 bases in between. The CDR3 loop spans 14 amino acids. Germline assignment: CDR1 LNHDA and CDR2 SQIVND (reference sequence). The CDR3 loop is CASHDLTAAYGYTF. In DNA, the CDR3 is TGTGCCAGTCACGACCTCACAGCGGCTTATGGCTACACCTTC.

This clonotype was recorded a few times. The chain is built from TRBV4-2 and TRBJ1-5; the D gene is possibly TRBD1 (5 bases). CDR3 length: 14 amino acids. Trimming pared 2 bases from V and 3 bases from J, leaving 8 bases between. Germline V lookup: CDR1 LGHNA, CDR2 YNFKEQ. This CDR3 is CASSQRQLNQPQHF. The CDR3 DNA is TGTGCCAGCAGCCAACGACAGCTCAATCAGCCCCAGCATTTT.

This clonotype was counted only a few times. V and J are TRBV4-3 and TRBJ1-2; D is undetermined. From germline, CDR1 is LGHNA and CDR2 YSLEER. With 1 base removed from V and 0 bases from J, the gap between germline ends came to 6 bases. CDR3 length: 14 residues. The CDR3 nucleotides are TGCGCCAGCAGCCAAGGAGTATCTAACTATGGCTACACCTTC. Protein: CASSQGVSNYGYTF.

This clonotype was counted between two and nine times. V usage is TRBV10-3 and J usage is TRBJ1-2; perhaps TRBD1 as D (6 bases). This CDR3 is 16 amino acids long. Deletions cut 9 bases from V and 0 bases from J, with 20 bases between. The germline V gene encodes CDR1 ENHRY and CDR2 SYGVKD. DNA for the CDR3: TGTGCCATAAGTACGTCGGGGGCCAGAGCTAACTATGGCTACACCTTC. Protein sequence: CAISTSGARANYGYTF.

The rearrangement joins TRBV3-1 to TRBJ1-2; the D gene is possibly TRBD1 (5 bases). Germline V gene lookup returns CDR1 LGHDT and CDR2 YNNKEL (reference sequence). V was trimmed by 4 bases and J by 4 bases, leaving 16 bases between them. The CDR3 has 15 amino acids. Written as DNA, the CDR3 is TGTGCCAGCAGCCCGACAAAGGGACTCAGCTATGGCTACACCTTC. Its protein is CASSPTKGLSYGYTF.

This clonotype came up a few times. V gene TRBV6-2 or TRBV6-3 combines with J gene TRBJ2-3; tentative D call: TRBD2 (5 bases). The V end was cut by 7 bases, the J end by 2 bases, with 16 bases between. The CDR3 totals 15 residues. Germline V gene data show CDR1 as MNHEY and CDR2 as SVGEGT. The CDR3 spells CASTAGDQDTDTQYF. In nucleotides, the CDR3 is TGTGCCAGCACCGCGGGCGATCAAGACACAGATACGCAGTATTTT.

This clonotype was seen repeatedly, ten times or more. The CDR3 loop reads CASSHRMNTEAFF. CDR3 coding DNA: TGTGCCAGCAGTCACAGGATGAACACTGAAGCTTTCTTT. The chain is built from TRBV6-1 and TRBJ1-1; D perhaps matches TRBD1 (5 bases). The CDR3 spans 13 residues. V lost 5 bases to trimming and J lost 0 bases, with 7 bases between them. CDR1 and CDR2 from the germline V gene are MNHNS and SASEGT.

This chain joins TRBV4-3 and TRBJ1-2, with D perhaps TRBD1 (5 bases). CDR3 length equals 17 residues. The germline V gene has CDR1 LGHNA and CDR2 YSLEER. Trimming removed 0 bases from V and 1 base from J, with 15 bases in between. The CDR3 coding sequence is TGCGCCAGCAGCCAAGATCTGCAGGGTCCCCTTAACTATGGCTACACCTTC. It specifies CASSQDLQGPLNYGYTF.